This T cell receptor (beta chain) is drawn from a study of Graves' ophthalmopathy and Graves' hyperthyroidism listed by TCRdb under 2018. Notes on the research overall: Peripheral blood samples were taken at the time of initial diagnosis, before any treatment was given. The study used signatures of the TCR beta repertoire to tell Graves' ophthalmopathy apart from Graves' hyperthyroidism and to predict which patients would progress to ophthalmopathy. In total, around 140 blood samples were TCR-sequenced: 40 to 45 ophthalmopathy, roughly 80 hyperthyroidism and some 17 hyperthyroidism-to-ophthalmopathy patients. To explore V-J signatures that distinguish ophthalmopathy from hyperthyroidism, a discovery set of about 99 patients was enrolled, made up of some 41 with ophthalmopathy and some 56 with stable hyperthyroidism. The independent validation cohort included approximately 19 hyperthyroidism patients plus 17 patients who later progressed from hyperthyroidism to ophthalmopathy. In roughly 6 hyperthyroidism patients, T-cell repertoires of thyroid tissue and blood were compared. Following sample collection, hyperthyroidism patients were given methimazole at a starting dose of 30 mg daily, and ophthalmopathy patients were given high-dose intravenous methylprednisolone.

Counted from cysteine to phenylalanine, this CDR3 has 12 amino acids. Left in the record is the CDR3 DNA by itself, 36 bases read in frame from the first base. Based on the germline V gene (reference sequence), the CDR1 and CDR2 sequences are DFQATT and SNEGSKA. V is reduced by 0 bases and J by 4 bases, leaving a spacing of 6 bases between them. For repertoire sequencing, the TCR beta CDR3 regions were amplified from RNA transcripts. HTBI primers and the Qiagen OneStep RT-PCR kit were used in a first-round RT-PCR, which was followed by a second-round multiplex PCR, size selection and purification. Sequencing of the libraries was carried out on an Illumina HiSeq2000 in paired-end mode with 100 bp reads. The published analysis was carried out like this. SOAPnuke was used for read processing, and reads with adapters, uncalled bases, a mean Phred below 15, or no exact constant-primer or identifier match were discarded. COPE v1.2.5 was used to merge high-quality paired reads. Each unique nucleotide sequence was defined as a clonotype, and clonotypes were aligned to IMGT TRB V, D and J references with MiTCR v1.1. Analysis was restricted to V-J combinations with a frequency above 0.0001, which covered roughly 99% of repertoires. For each V-J combination, a TCR clonal expansion and chaos score was defined as the ratio of F50 clonal expansion to chaos observed in the TCRdist matrix. Features were reduced by Welch's t-statistics and random forest to around 14 V-J combinations, which fed a naive Bayes classifier. The Morisita-Horn index was used to measure how similar the thyroid and blood repertoires were. TCRdb reworked the public reads: Q25 trimming with fastp, MiXCR clone assembly, productive beta chains retained. Entries are consolidated by CDR3 protein sequence, retaining the most common genes and DNA. TCRdb's processing, not the authors' own work, is the source of the V and J calls. This sample lists 300,000 to 400,000 distinct CDR3 sequences; about 17% were detected once. About 12% of the sample belongs to the ten largest clones.

What the study reported, not specific to this receptor: In cross-validation, the 13-signature model distinguished ophthalmopathy from stable hyperthyroidism with around 90% sensitivity and around 84% specificity, while in the test set the corresponding values were 80% and 75%. Most expanded thyroid clonotypes with a frequency above 0.001 also appeared in blood, which suggests that blood repertoires may reflect the immune response in the thyroid. Sample size was not statistically predetermined, and group allocation was not concealed from the investigators. In validation, the model predicted ophthalmopathy progression with about 71% sensitivity and roughly 78% specificity; some 13 predicted patients were CT-confirmed with GO in a median of about 6.1 months.

The ophthalmopathy patients had moderately to severely active disease, with a Clinical Activity Score of 3 or higher, a NOSPECS grade of 4 or higher, and a disease duration of less than 3 months. Patients were excluded if they had other autoimmune diseases, uncontrolled infections, pregnancy or lactation. Clinical symptoms, serum thyroxine, TRAb, thyroid ultrasound and orbital computed tomography formed the basis of the diagnosis. Ficoll-Paque density gradient centrifugation was used to isolate PBMCs from approximately 10 ml of fresh peripheral blood. Total RNA was extracted using Trizol reagent, and RNA quality was checked on an Agilent 2100 Bioanalyzer. This clonotype was recorded many times. Its recognized antigen is unknown. Within one base of it there is no much larger clone, and no base qualities were kept.

Sequenced input: peripheral blood. The sequence is built from TRBV20-1 and TRBJ1-1; the D region possibly corresponds to TRBD1 (5 bases align). This TCR was recovered from an adult man with Graves' ophthalmopathy. At the DNA level, the sequence is TGCAGTGCTAGAGAAGGGACCACTGAAGCTTTCTTT. Translated, this gives CSAREGTTEAFF.